This entry lists 27 T cell receptor beta chains sequenced from one sample in a study of blood T cells in healthy people across ages. Combining a sample-barcoded 5' primer with a J-beta primer mix, a second PCR ran for roughly 6 to 12 cycles. TCRdb reprocessed the 5' RACE reads with MiXCR, giving one entry per CDR3 protein. The table has 1.5 million to 2 million distinct CDR3 sequences, over 25% seen once. The sample was blood. The receptors here all came from a woman in her twenties or thirties in good health.

There are many counts of this clonotype. The chain combines TRBV5-1 with TRBJ2-7, with D hard to call. Per germline, CDR1 SGHRS and CDR2 YFSETQ. This CDR3 region has 15 residues. V was clipped by 1 base and J by 0 bases, with 11 bases between them. This chain's CDR3 is CASSLLQSLSYEQYF. The CDR3 region has the DNA TGCGCCAGCAGCTTGCTGCAGAGCCTCTCCTACGAGCAGTACTTC.

The chain carries TRBV15 and TRBJ2-7; 7 positions match TRBD2. The CDR3 spans 14 residues. Trimming removed 6 bases from V and 7 bases from J; junction bases left unmatched: 12. Germline V lookup: CDR1 LNHNV, CDR2 YYDKDF (reference sequence). CDR3 nucleotide sequence: TGTGCCACCAGAACAGAGGACGGGGGGAAAGAGCAGTACTTC. Its translation is CATRTEDGGKEQYF.

This clonotype was seen a handful of times. At one boundary the junction diverges from the germline segment, which might be a read error. This sequence joins TRBV29-1 and TRBJ2-6; 9 nucleotides agree with TRBD2. This CDR3 is built from 14 residues. Germline V gene lookup returns CDR1 SQVTM and CDR2 ANQGSEA. CDR3: CSVSGGTGANVRTF. For the CDR3, the DNA is TGCAGCGTTAGCGGGGGGACCGGGGCCAACGTCCGGACTTTC.

The sample holds a few counts of this clonotype. V is TRBV7-8 and J is TRBJ2-1; a weak D match, TRBD2 (5 bases). The CDR3 runs to 17 residues. CDR1 is SGHVS and CDR2 is FQNEAQ in the germline V gene. The V end was cut by 4 bases, the J end by 6 bases, with 22 bases between. The CDR3 DNA reads as TGTGCCAGCAGCTCTTACAGTGCCGGGATTAAATGCAATGAGCAGTTCTTC. It codes for CASSSYSAGIKCNEQFF.

Comments on this clonotype: A read error is possible here, since a much larger clone lies one base away. The genes are TRBV29-1 and TRBJ1-2; D is perhaps TRBD1 (5 bases). This CDR3 region has 13 residues. The germline CDR1 and CDR2 sequences are SQVTM and ANQGSEA. CDR3 nucleotide sequence: TGCGGCGTTGAGGGGCAGGCGAAGTATGGCTACACCTTC. Its protein product is CGVEGQAKYGYTF.

This clonotype was recorded a few times. The chain links TRBV7-2 to TRBJ2-7; TRBD2 agrees at 7 bases. V was clipped by 4 bases and J by 0 bases; unmatched bases: 15. CDR3 size: 18 residues. Per germline, CDR1 SGHTA and CDR2 FQGNSA. CDR3 amino acids: CASSSQQGGGGLSYEQYF. Here the CDR3 DNA reads TGTGCCAGCAGCTCGCAACAAGGTGGCGGGGGTCTCTCCTACGAGCAGTACTTC.

The CDR3 reads CASRGTGSRSEAFF. As DNA, the CDR3 is TGCGCCAGCAGAGGAACAGGGTCCCGATCTGAAGCTTTCTTT. The V call is TRBV5-1, the J call TRBJ1-1; a weak D match, TRBD1 (6 bases). From germline, CDR1 is SGHRS and CDR2 YFSETQ. CDR3 size: 14 residues. V lost 5 bases to trimming and J lost 6 bases, with 17 bases between them.

This clonotype was counted at least ten times. V usage is TRBV5-1 and J usage is TRBJ2-4, with D perhaps TRBD2 (6 bases). CDR3 length: 16 amino acids. V lost 6 bases and J 0 bases, leaving 16 bases between the germline ends. The germline V gene encodes CDR1 SGHRS and CDR2 YFSETQ. The CDR3 DNA is TGCGCCAGCACCCTGGAGGGAGGTCTAGCCAAAAACATTCAGTACTTC. Protein sequence: CASTLEGGLAKNIQYF.

J is TRBJ2-1 and V is TRBV6-5; 8 positions agree with TRBD2. The trim removed 2 bases at V and 5 bases at J, leaving 11 bases unmatched. Looked up from germline, CDR1 is MNHEY and CDR2 is SVGAGI. This CDR3 has 17 amino acids. CDR3 nucleotides: TGTGCCAGCAGTTACGGCCGGGGGGGGGGCATCAACAATGAGCAGTTCTTC. The encoded protein is CASSYGRGGGINNEQFF.

Remarks on this clonotype: Since a much larger clone is just one base distant, this may be a read error. The rearrangement joins TRBV5-1 to TRBJ2-5; the D is unclear. The J call may be mistaken, given a closer DNA end match to TRBJ2-7. Germline assignment: CDR1 SGHRS and CDR2 YFSETQ. The CDR3 covers 15 residues. CDR3 bases: TGCGCCAGCAGCTTGGTCGAGACCCCCGGCTTCGAGCAGTACTTC. Translating gives CASSLVETPGFEQYF.

The rearrangement joins TRBV28 to TRBJ1-2; TRBD1 agrees at 7 bases. Germline trimming cut 5 bases from V and 5 bases from J; bases unmatched to any gene: 11. There are 15 residues in the CDR3. The germline V gene has CDR1 MDHEN and CDR2 SYDVKM. For the CDR3, the DNA is TGTGCCAGCAGTCCCTGGACAGGAGGGGATTATGGCTACACCTTC. The encoded protein is CASSPWTGGDYGYTF.

Many counts were recorded for this clonotype. The CDR3 loop is CASIPAPPTEQYF. The CDR3 coding sequence is TGTGCCAGCATCCCTGCGCCCCCGACCGAGCAGTACTTC. This sequence joins TRBV7-2 and TRBJ2-7, with unresolved D. The CDR3 covers 13 residues. Germline values: CDR1 SGHTA, CDR2 FQGNSA. V was pared by 7 bases and J by 6 bases, with 16 bases between.

The table lists this clonotype with a few counts. V and J are TRBV18 and TRBJ1-4, with D perhaps TRBD1 (6 bases). The germline CDR1 and CDR2 sequences are KGHSH and LQKENI. The CDR3 has 15 residues. V lost 4 bases, J lost 4 bases, and 13 bases lay in between. DNA of the CDR3: TGTGCCAGCTCACGTACAGGGCTCAATAATGAAAAACTGTTTTTT. As protein: CASSRTGLNNEKLFF.

This clonotype was detected a few times. The chain has TRBV2 and TRBJ2-1; 9 bases map to TRBD2. The CDR3 length is 18 residues. The trim removed 6 bases at V and 0 bases at J, leaving 12 bases unmatched. Germline CDR1 is SNHLY and CDR2 is FYNNEI. The CDR3 sequence: CASRGSGSSGSSYNEQFF. The CDR3 DNA reads TGTGCCAGCAGAGGTAGCGGGAGTTCCGGGAGCTCCTACAATGAGCAGTTCTTC.

This chain uses TRBV6-5 with TRBJ2-1; a weak D match, TRBD2 (6 bases). Looked up from germline, CDR1 is MNHEY and CDR2 is SVGAGI. This CDR3 has 13 amino acids. V lost 3 bases, J lost 9 bases, and 12 bases lay in between. The CDR3 DNA sequence: TGTGCCAGCAGTTATACCCGGGAGACTGAGCAGTTCTTC. Its translation: CASSYTRETEQFF.

The chain couples TRBV6-5 to TRBJ2-3; TRBD2 agrees at 9 bases. The germline V gene has CDR1 MNHEY and CDR2 SVGAGI. The CDR3 has 18 residues. Losses at the gene ends were 4 bases for V and 2 bases for J; bases not matched to a gene: 13. For the CDR3, the DNA is TGTGCCAGCAGTTGGGATAGCGGGGGCCCCGCGGACACAGATACGCAGTATTTT. Translating gives CASSWDSGGPADTDTQYF.

This clonotype has more than one count but fewer than ten. The rearrangement uses TRBV29-1 and TRBJ2-3; 7 bases align to TRBD1. Germline trimming cut 8 bases from V and 0 bases from J; bases unmatched to any gene: 8. CDR3 length equals 14 residues. The germline V gene encodes CDR1 SQVTM and CDR2 ANQGSEA. The CDR3 spells CSTDLGQSTDTQYF. DNA for the CDR3: TGCAGCACTGACCTGGGACAGAGCACAGATACGCAGTATTTT.

This clonotype has a handful of counts. This chain links TRBV18 with TRBJ1-2; D not certain. This CDR3 region has 15 residues. Germline values: CDR1 KGHSH, CDR2 LQKENI. The germline V and J ends were trimmed by 3 bases and 8 bases, with 19 bases remaining between them. CDR3 coding DNA: TGTGCCAGCTCACCTCCGGGAACAGCGTGGGGAGGCTACACCTTC. Translated, it gives CASSPPGTAWGGYTF.

The chain employs TRBV15 and TRBJ2-3, with 11 bases that match TRBD2. With 4 bases clipped from V and 4 bases from J, the junction kept 7 bases outside the gene matches. CDR3 length: 16 amino acids. Germline V gives CDR1 LNHNV, CDR2 YYDKDF (reference sequence). CDR3 sequence: CATSILLAGGPDTQYF. CDR3 nucleotide sequence: TGTGCCACCAGCATTCTCCTAGCGGGGGGACCAGATACGCAGTATTTT.

This clonotype appeared many times. This sequence joins TRBV20-1 and TRBJ2-1, with D hard to call. Germline assignment: CDR1 DFQATT and CDR2 SNEGSKA (reference sequence). V shed 2 bases and J shed 7 bases, with 6 bases lying between them. This CDR3 spans 11 amino acids. CDR3 amino acids: CSARSKNEQFF. In nucleotides, the CDR3 is TGCAGTGCTAGATCCAAGAATGAGCAGTTCTTC.

This clonotype was counted between two and nine times. This CDR3 reads CASSSPVPAEQYF. For the CDR3, the DNA is TGTGCCAGCAGCTCTCCCGTTCCGGCTGAGCAGTACTTC. This chain joins TRBV6-6 and TRBJ2-5; D unresolved. Germline V lookup: CDR1 MNHNY, CDR2 SVGAGI (reference sequence). This CDR3 contains 13 residues. The V gene lost 6 bases and the J gene lost 11 bases, with 19 bases spanning the gap.

The table lists this clonotype with many counts. The CDR3 spells CASSLDSRRYEQYF. CDR3 nucleotide sequence: TGTGCCAGCAGCTTAGACAGCAGACGATACGAGCAGTACTTC. The rearrangement joins TRBV7-2 to TRBJ2-7; no clear D gene. This CDR3 contains 14 residues. Per germline, CDR1 SGHTA and CDR2 FQGNSA. V was trimmed by 1 base and J by 4 bases, leaving 11 bases between them.

This clonotype turned up a few times. The chain's CDR3 is CASSLDSGGRQYF. As DNA, the CDR3 is TGTGCCAGCAGCTTAGATAGCGGGGGAAGGCAGTATTTT. The rearrangement uses TRBV7-2 and TRBJ2-3, with 9 positions matching TRBD2. Germline V CDR1 and CDR2: SGHTA, FQGNSA. V shed 1 base and J 11 bases; nucleotides not matched to a gene: 4. CDR3 length equals 13 residues.

The gene calls are TRBV7-9 and TRBJ1-2; D unclear. The CDR3 runs 15 residues. V lost 5 bases, J lost 1 base, and 14 bases lay in between. Germline V CDR1 and CDR2: SEHNR, FQNEAQ (reference sequence). For the CDR3, the DNA is TGTGCCAGCAGCCATTCGGGCAGCTATAACTATGGCTACACCTTC. Protein sequence: CASSHSGSYNYGYTF.

This clonotype occurred many times. The chain uses TRBV6-2 or TRBV6-3 and TRBJ2-1; TRBD2 aligns across 9 bases. The trim removed 2 bases at V and 5 bases at J, leaving 4 bases unmatched. The CDR3 contains 15 residues. Germline V gene data show CDR1 as MNHEY and CDR2 as SVGEGT. CDR3 coding DNA: TGTGCCAGCAGTTACACAGGACTAGCGAACAATGAGCAGTTCTTC. Translation gives CASSYTGLANNEQFF.

In its sample, this clonotype was seen a few times. The J gene is TRBJ2-7, the V gene TRBV11-2, with D hard to call. CDR3 length equals 14 residues. Between the trimmed V and J ends, which lost 3 bases and 7 bases, there was a span of 16 bases. CDR1 is SGHAT, CDR2 FQNNGV, per germline. CDR3 bases: TGTGCCAGCAGCTTCCGGGTCCACCTCGGTGAGCAGTACTTC. This sequence encodes CASSFRVHLGEQYF.

This clonotype was seen only a few times. The V gene is TRBV20-1, the J gene TRBJ1-2, with D perhaps TRBD1 (6 bases). Looked up from germline, CDR1 is DFQATT and CDR2 is SNEGSKA (reference sequence). V lost 1 base to trimming and J lost 2 bases, with 20 bases between them. The CDR3 totals 17 residues. The CDR3 nucleotides read TGCAGTGCTAGAGTGGCTTTAGGGGGGCAGGGGAACTATGGCTACACCTTC. It yields the protein CSARVALGGQGNYGYTF.